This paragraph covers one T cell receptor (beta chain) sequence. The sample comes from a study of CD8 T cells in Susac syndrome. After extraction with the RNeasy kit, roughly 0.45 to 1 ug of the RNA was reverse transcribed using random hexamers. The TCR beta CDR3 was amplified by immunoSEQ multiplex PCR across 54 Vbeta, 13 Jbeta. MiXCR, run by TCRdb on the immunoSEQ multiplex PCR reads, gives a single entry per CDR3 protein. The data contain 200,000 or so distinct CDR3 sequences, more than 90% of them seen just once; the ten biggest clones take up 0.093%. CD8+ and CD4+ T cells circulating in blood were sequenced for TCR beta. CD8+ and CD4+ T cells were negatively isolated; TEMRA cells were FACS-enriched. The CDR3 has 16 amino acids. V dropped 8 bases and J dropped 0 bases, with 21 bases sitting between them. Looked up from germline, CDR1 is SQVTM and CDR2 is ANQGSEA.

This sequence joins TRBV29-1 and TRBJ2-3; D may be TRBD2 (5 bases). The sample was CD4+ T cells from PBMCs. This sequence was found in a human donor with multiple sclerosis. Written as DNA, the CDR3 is TGCAGCTTCCGTGAGGGCTACCTAACAAGCACAGATACGCAGTATTTT. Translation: CSFREGYLTSTDTQYF.